The rows below give T cell receptor beta chains drawn from one sample of a study of read filtering for tumor transcriptome and immune sequencing. TCRdb used MiXCR to reprocess the reads, holding one entry per CDR3 protein. The table lists tens of thousands of distinct CDR3 sequences, roughly 19% of them singletons. The material sequenced was a population of CD138-negative cells sorted from bone marrow. These TCRs come from a donor aged 40 or over with multiple myeloma. Both conserved end residues are part of each CDR3. The order of the fields is CDR3 DNA, CDR3 protein, J gene, D gene, clone size, V gene. The D gene is left open where the match is weak. Some rows mark clone size as missing; the rest say once, few, many or name a class of expanded clone.

DNA: TGTGCCAGCAAGACGACAGGCAACACCGGGGAGCTGTTTTTT
CDR3: CASKTTGNTGELFF
J: TRBJ2-2
D: .
size: many
V: TRBV12-3/TRBV12-4

DNA: TGCAGTGCTAGATATAGCGGGAGTGCAGAGACCCAGTACTTC
CDR3: CSARYSGSAETQYF
J: TRBJ2-5
D: TRBD2
size: many
V: TRBV20-1

DNA: TGTGCCAGTAGTATAGAGAGGGGCGGGAGCTCCTACAATGAGCAGTTCTTC
CDR3: CASSIERGGSSYNEQFF
J: TRBJ2-1
D: TRBD2
size: many
V: TRBV19

DNA: TGTGCCACCTACAGGGGAAGGACCGGGGAGCTGTTTTTT
CDR3: CATYRGRTGELFF
J: TRBJ2-2
D: TRBD1
size: many
V: TRBV10-3

DNA: TGTGCTAGTGGTTTGGTAGCGGGAGAGGGCACCGGGGAGCTGTTTTTT
CDR3: CASGLVAGEGTGELFF
J: TRBJ2-2
D: TRBD2
size: .
V: TRBV12-5

DNA: TGCGCCAGCAGCCTGGGACTAGACCCAGATACGCAGTATTTT
CDR3: CASSLGLDPDTQYF
J: TRBJ2-3
D: TRBD2
size: many
V: TRBV5-1

DNA: TGTGCCAGCAGCGACCGACAGACTACCATGAACACTGAAGCTTTCTTT
CDR3: CASSDRQTTMNTEAFF
J: TRBJ1-1
D: .
size: few
V: TRBV13

DNA: TGTGCCAGCAGCCCCACTGGTTCTAGCGGGTTCTACAATGAGCAGTTCTTC
CDR3: CASSPTGSSGFYNEQFF
J: TRBJ2-1
D: TRBD2
size: many
V: TRBV13

DNA: TGTGCCAGCAGGTCCGGGACAAATACGAACACTGAAGCTTTCTTT
CDR3: CASRSGTNTNTEAFF
J: TRBJ1-1
D: .
size: few
V: TRBV28

DNA: TGCAGTGCAACGCCGACAGGGCTTGAGACCCAGTACTTC
CDR3: CSATPTGLETQYF
J: TRBJ2-5
D: TRBD1
size: many
V: TRBV20-1

DNA: TGTGCCAGCAGCTCCGCCGGGCTAGCGGGTGTCAATGAGCAGTTCTTC
CDR3: CASSSAGLAGVNEQFF
J: TRBJ2-1
D: TRBD2
size: many
V: TRBV7-9

DNA: TGTGCCAGTAGTCTCCGCAGGCCCCGGGGGGAAAAACTGTTTTTT
CDR3: CASSLRRPRGEKLFF
J: TRBJ1-4
D: .
size: many
V: TRBV19

DNA: TGCAGCGTTGATTATAACAGGGGAAATGAGCAGTTCTTC
CDR3: CSVDYNRGNEQFF
J: TRBJ2-1
D: TRBD1
size: many
V: TRBV29-1

DNA: TGCAGTGCTACTGGTTCGGAGATTAACAATGAGCGGTTCTTC
CDR3: CSATGSEINNERFF
J: TRBJ2-1
D: .
size: .
V: TRBV20-1

DNA: TGTGCCAGCAGACAATACAATGAGCAGTTCTTC
CDR3: CASRQYNEQFF
J: TRBJ2-1
D: .
size: many
V: TRBV3-1

DNA: TGTGCCAGCACAAGACAGGACGGGGGGGAGCAGTACTTC
CDR3: CASTRQDGGEQYF
J: TRBJ2-7
D: .
size: .
V: TRBV6-5

DNA: TGTGCCAACAGCAACCCAGACAAGTACACTGAAGCTTTCTTT
CDR3: CANSNPDKYTEAFF
J: TRBJ1-1
D: .
size: .
V: TRBV7-9

DNA: TGTGCCAGCAGTTTTTGGCAGGGTAAGACTGAAGCTTTCTTT
CDR3: CASSFWQGKTEAFF
J: TRBJ1-1
D: .
size: many
V: TRBV2

DNA: TGTGCCAGCAGCGTTCCCGAGAATCTCAACAATGAGCAGTTCTTC
CDR3: CASSVPENLNNEQFF
J: TRBJ2-1
D: .
size: many
V: TRBV7-8

DNA: TGTGCCAGCAGCTTCCTGCGACTATCATTGGGTGAGCAGTTCTTC
CDR3: CASSFLRLSLGEQFF
J: TRBJ2-1
D: .
size: few
V: TRBV7-2

DNA: TGTGCCAGTAGTATCCGGGGCCCTCCCTACGAGCAGTACTTC
CDR3: CASSIRGPPYEQYF
J: TRBJ2-7
D: .
size: many
V: TRBV19

DNA: TGTGCCAGCAGTGTAGTAGCGGGTAGCTACAATGAGCAGTTCTTC
CDR3: CASSVVAGSYNEQFF
J: TRBJ2-1
D: TRBD2
size: .
V: TRBV9

DNA: TGTGCCAGCAGCCAAACCAGGGGGCCGGGCACTGAAGCTTTCTTT
CDR3: CASSQTRGPGTEAFF
J: TRBJ1-1
D: TRBD1
size: many
V: TRBV7-2

DNA: TGTGCCTGGACGTACCAAGCGGTGGACTACAATGAGCAGTTCTTC
CDR3: CAWTYQAVDYNEQFF
J: TRBJ2-1
D: .
size: few
V: TRBV30

DNA: TGTGCCAGCAGCTTCGTAGCGACCACAGATACGCAGTATTTT
CDR3: CASSFVATTDTQYF
J: TRBJ2-3
D: .
size: many
V: TRBV7-2

DNA: TGTGCCAGCAGCTCCGCCCCGACAGGGTACACTGAAGCTTTCTTT
CDR3: CASSSAPTGYTEAFF
J: TRBJ1-1
D: TRBD1
size: few
V: TRBV5-4

DNA: TGCAGCGGAGCCCTAGCGGGAGCTACAGATACGCAGTATTTT
CDR3: CSGALAGATDTQYF
J: TRBJ2-3
D: TRBD2
size: many
V: TRBV29-1

DNA: TGCGCCAGCAGCTTGGGAATGGGACAGGGTCGTGGGGAGCAGTTCTTC
CDR3: CASSLGMGQGRGEQFF
J: TRBJ2-1
D: TRBD1
size: many
V: TRBV5-1

DNA: TGCAGTGCTAGTTCCCGGACTAGCGGGAGTTCAGATACGCAGTATTTT
CDR3: CSASSRTSGSSDTQYF
J: TRBJ2-3
D: TRBD2
size: .
V: TRBV20-1

DNA: TGTGCCAGCAGCGTATCTGGCCCCAATACACATGAGCAGTTCTTC
CDR3: CASSVSGPNTHEQFF
J: TRBJ2-1
D: .
size: .
V: TRBV9

DNA: TGCGCCAGCAGCCAAATTCCAGCGCCCACAGATACGCAGTATTTT
CDR3: CASSQIPAPTDTQYF
J: TRBJ2-3
D: .
size: many
V: TRBV4-1

DNA: TGTGCCAGCAGTTATTCAGACTCGGGGGCAGGGCCCCAGCATTTT
CDR3: CASSYSDSGAGPQHF
J: TRBJ1-5
D: .
size: many
V: TRBV6-2/TRBV6-3

DNA: TGTGCCAGCAGCAGTCGACCGAGAGAGACCCAGTACTTC
CDR3: CASSSRPRETQYF
J: TRBJ2-5
D: .
size: .
V: TRBV3-1

DNA: TGCGCCAGCAGCTTGCTGGGGACCGAGCAGTACTTC
CDR3: CASSLLGTEQYF
J: TRBJ2-7
D: .
size: many
V: TRBV5-1

DNA: TGCGCCAGCAGCTTGGTCGCGGGAGGGAAACAAGAGACCCAGTACTTC
CDR3: CASSLVAGGKQETQYF
J: TRBJ2-5
D: TRBD2
size: many
V: TRBV5-1

DNA: TGCAGTGCTGTGGACAAGACCCAGTACTTC
CDR3: CSAVDKTQYF
J: TRBJ2-5
D: .
size: many
V: TRBV20-1

DNA: TGTGCCAGCAGCTTGGTTCAAGGGATCACCGGGGAGCTGTTTTTC
CDR3: CASSLVQGITGELFF
J: TRBJ2-2
D: .
size: .
V: TRBV5-5

DNA: TGTGCCAGCAGTTTTTCCGGGGTTCGCACAGATACGCAGTATTTT
CDR3: CASSFSGVRTDTQYF
J: TRBJ2-3
D: .
size: many
V: TRBV6-1

DNA: TGTGCCAGCAGCGTAACTAGCGGGGGCGGCGGGGAGCTGTCTTTT
CDR3: CASSVTSGGGGELSF
J: TRBJ2-2
D: TRBD2
size: .
V: TRBV7-2

DNA: TGTGCCAGCAGCCCTAGCGCGGGCTTCTACAATGAGCAGTTCTTC
CDR3: CASSPSAGFYNEQFF
J: TRBJ2-1
D: .
size: .
V: TRBV6-2/TRBV6-3

DNA: TGTGCCTGGAGTGTACAGCAAACCGGGGAGCTGTTTTTT
CDR3: CAWSVQQTGELFF
J: TRBJ2-2
D: .
size: many
V: TRBV30

DNA: TGTGCCAGCAGTGCGGACGAAGATACGCAGTATTTT
CDR3: CASSADEDTQYF
J: TRBJ2-3
D: .
size: .
V: TRBV12-3/TRBV12-4

DNA: TGTGCCACCAGTGCGCCCCCCTTAGAGGGTGAGCAGTTCTTC
CDR3: CATSAPPLEGEQFF
J: TRBJ2-1
D: .
size: many
V: TRBV24-1

DNA: TGCAGCGTCAGGGAGGGCGAAAGCTATGGCTACACCTTC
CDR3: CSVREGESYGYTF
J: TRBJ1-2
D: .
size: few
V: TRBV29-1

DNA: TGCAGTGCTAGACAGTTTAAGGGCTCCTCCTACGAGCAGTACTTC
CDR3: CSARQFKGSSYEQYF
J: TRBJ2-7
D: .
size: few
V: TRBV20-1

DNA: TGTGCCAGCTCTCCGGGACAGGGAGTTTCAGATACGCAGTATTTT
CDR3: CASSPGQGVSDTQYF
J: TRBJ2-3
D: TRBD1
size: many
V: TRBV6-1

DNA: TGTGCCAGTAGTATGACGCGGAGAGGTTTTAGGGAGACCCAGTACTTC
CDR3: CASSMTRRGFRETQYF
J: TRBJ2-5
D: .
size: many
V: TRBV19

DNA: TGTGCCAGCAGTGAAGTCACAGGGCAAGAGACCCAGTACTTC
CDR3: CASSEVTGQETQYF
J: TRBJ2-5
D: .
size: many
V: TRBV2